The clone carrying this T cell receptor (beta chain) turned up a few times. Its antigen is currently unknown. For a library built for alpha chains, this beta chain is a stray read; little rests on its size. The data derive from a study of spatial heterogeneity in lung cancer. Study overall: Within tumor regions, the number of TCR transcripts tracked closely with a T cell module score obtained from matched bulk RNA-seq. General observations from the study: Intratumoral expanded alpha and beta TCR counts were found to track tumor mutation counts.

TCRdb used MiXCR to reprocess the 5' RACE reads, holding one entry per CDR3 protein. Of approximately 15,000 distinct CDR3 sequences in the sample, approximately 6.2% were seen once. Time point reported: sample taken at primary tumor resection. Looked up from germline, CDR1 is SGHRS and CDR2 is YFSETQ. V lost 5 bases and J lost 3, with 14 bases in between. The CDR3 contains 14 residues. This TCR was sampled from a male donor with early-stage non-small cell lung cancer. This chain connects TRBV5-1 to TRBJ1-1; D uncertain. This specimen consisted of lung tumor tissue, obtained at surgery. For the CDR3, the DNA is TGCGCCAGCAGGGACGGCCCCGCGGACACTGAAGCTTTCTTT. Protein sequence: CASRDGPADTEAFF.